There are a few counts of the clone carrying this TCR beta chain. Antigen unknown. This entry belongs to a study of CD8 T cells in ankylosing spondylitis. General observations from the study: Previously reported in reactive arthritis synovial fluid and blood were some of the motif variants. Clones tied to disease were said to be significantly enriched in matched ankylosing spondylitis synovial fluid. For ankylosing spondylitis blood, a TCR beta motif of under ten highly homologous variants appeared characteristic.

Preparation of TCR beta libraries was done by quantitative 5'-RACE with molecular barcodes. TCRdb recomputed calls from the 5' RACE reads with MiXCR, one row per CDR3 protein. Of 500,000 or so distinct CDR3 sequences in the sample, less than 6% were seen once. V shed 1 base and J shed 7 bases, with 14 bases lying between them. From germline, CDR1 is SEHNR and CDR2 FQNEAQ (reference sequence). CDR3 size: 14 residues. Sequenced sample: blood, either unsorted or a sorted T cell fraction (not recorded which). The sequence derives from a male donor with ankylosing spondylitis. The chain is built from TRBV7-9 and TRBJ2-7; D may correspond to TRBD1 or TRBD2 (5 bases each). This chain's CDR3 is CASSLEPGPLEQYF. In nucleotides, the CDR3 is TGTGCCAGCAGCTTAGAGCCGGGACCGTTGGAGCAGTACTTC.